A selection of T cell receptor beta chains follows, all from one sample in a study of shared clonotypes between healthy human individuals. Only in-frame clones appear in the TCRdb table, and some are missing; sequencing was by immunoSEQ multiplex PCR. Of 1.6 million or so clones detected, 97% to 99% appear once; the ten largest clones hold 0.36%. Sequencing was done on a sample of naive CD4+ T cells sorted from blood. These receptors came from a man aged 25-40 years in good health. Each CDR3 is given with its conserved first and last residue. The D gene is left open where the match is weak. The listing skips clone size in some rows; elsewhere it reads once, few, many or a size class.

J: TRBJ2-5
V: TRBV25-1
size: -
D: -
DNA: TGTGCCAGCAGTACCTTACAGGGTTGGCAAGAGACCCAGTACTTC
CDR3: CASSTLQGWQETQYF

J: TRBJ2-7
V: TRBV25-1
size: -
D: TRBD1
DNA: TGTGCCAGCAGTGATCCATGGGACAGGAGCTACGAGCAGTACTTC
CDR3: CASSDPWDRSYEQYF

J: TRBJ2-5
V: TRBV5-1
size: -
D: -
DNA: TGCGCCAGCAGCAGACAGATCCAAGAGACCCAGTACTTC
CDR3: CASSRQIQETQYF

J: TRBJ2-6
V: TRBV9
size: -
D: -
DNA: TGTGCCAGCACCGCCGGTATCTCTGGGGCCAACGTCCTGACTTTC
CDR3: CASTAGISGANVLTF

J: TRBJ2-1
V: TRBV2
size: -
D: -
DNA: TGTGCCAGCAGAGACCAACAGTTCTTC
CDR3: CASRDQQFF

J: TRBJ2-5
V: TRBV5-1
size: -
D: -
DNA: TGCGCCAGCAGCTTGGGTAGGACCGGAGGGGAGACCCAGTACTTC
CDR3: CASSLGRTGGETQYF

J: TRBJ2-2
V: TRBV7-9
size: few
D: TRBD1
DNA: TGTGCCAGCAGCCTACGGACAGGGCTTAACACCGGGGAGCTGTTTTTT
CDR3: CASSLRTGLNTGELFF

J: TRBJ1-5
V: TRBV28
size: -
D: -
DNA: TGTGCCAGCAGTTTCAACGGGGGGAATCAGCCCCAGCATTTT
CDR3: CASSFNGGNQPQHF

J: TRBJ1-1
V: TRBV25-1
size: -
D: -
DNA: TGTGCCAGCAGTGACTTAGGGACTGAAGCTTTCTTT
CDR3: CASSDLGTEAFF

J: TRBJ1-3
V: TRBV4-1
size: once
D: TRBD1
DNA: TGCGCCAGCAGCCGCGGGGGACAGGGTCCCGGAAACACCATATATTTT
CDR3: CASSRGGQGPGNTIYF

J: TRBJ1-1
V: TRBV5-1
size: -
D: -
DNA: TGCGCCAGCAGCGCTCTCGGAGACACTGAAGCTTTCTTT
CDR3: CASSALGDTEAFF

J: TRBJ1-1
V: TRBV27
size: -
D: TRBD1
DNA: TGTGCCAGCAGCCGCGGGACAGGCCCGAACACTGAAGCTTTCTTT
CDR3: CASSRGTGPNTEAFF

J: TRBJ2-1
V: TRBV27
size: once
D: TRBD2
DNA: TGTGCCAGCAGCCCCGGTAGCGGGATTTACAATGAGCAGTTCTTC
CDR3: CASSPGSGIYNEQFF

J: TRBJ2-5
V: TRBV18
size: -
D: -
DNA: TGTGCCAGCTCACGGGCGCGTGAAGAGACCCAGTACTTC
CDR3: CASSRAREETQYF

J: TRBJ1-2
V: TRBV5-1
size: -
D: -
DNA: TGCGCCAGCAGCCAGGATAGGGGTTATCAGGGTGGCTACACCTTC
CDR3: CASSQDRGYQGGYTF

J: TRBJ2-3
V: TRBV20-1
size: -
D: -
DNA: TGCAGTGCTAGTTTCACAGATACGCAGTATTTT
CDR3: CSASFTDTQYF

J: TRBJ2-1
V: TRBV9
size: once
D: TRBD2
DNA: TGTGCCAGCAGCGTAGAGGGACTAGCGCCAAATTACAATGAGCAGTTCTTC
CDR3: CASSVEGLAPNYNEQFF

J: TRBJ1-5
V: TRBV7-2
size: -
D: -
DNA: TGTGCCAGCAGCTCCCATCTTGGGCAGCCCCAGCATTTT
CDR3: CASSSHLGQPQHF

J: TRBJ1-1
V: TRBV7-9
size: -
D: -
DNA: TGTGCCAGCAGCCGTCGGGACGGAAACACTGAAGCTTTCTTT
CDR3: CASSRRDGNTEAFF

J: TRBJ2-5
V: TRBV10-3
size: -
D: -
DNA: TGTGCCATCAGTCGGGAGTGGAGCGGTGAGACCCAGTACTTC
CDR3: CAISREWSGETQYF

J: TRBJ1-3
V: TRBV19
size: -
D: -
DNA: TGTGCCACTTACGTGGAGCCTCGGAACACCATATATTTT
CDR3: CATYVEPRNTIYF

J: TRBJ1-4
V: TRBV5-4
size: -
D: -
DNA: TGTGCCAGCAGCTTCACTAATGAAAAACTGTTTTTT
CDR3: CASSFTNEKLFF

J: TRBJ2-5
V: TRBV10-3
size: -
D: -
DNA: TGTGCCATCGGGACCCCGTCCGAGACCCAGTACTTC
CDR3: CAIGTPSETQYF

J: TRBJ1-5
V: TRBV18
size: -
D: -
DNA: TGTGCCAGCTCACCGGTAGGGATTCAGCCCCAGCATTTT
CDR3: CASSPVGIQPQHF

J: TRBJ1-1
V: TRBV7-9
size: -
D: TRBD1
DNA: TGTGCCAGCAGCTTAAGGGGGCTCAACACTGAAGCTTTCTTT
CDR3: CASSLRGLNTEAFF

J: TRBJ2-5
V: TRBV13
size: -
D: -
DNA: TGTGCCAGCAGCTTAGGCCTAAGTGAGGGGATATCCCAGTACTTC
CDR3: CASSLGLSEGISQYF

J: TRBJ1-5
V: TRBV28
size: -
D: -
DNA: TGTGCCAGCAGTTCACCGGGACCCGGTGGGTTGCAGCCCCAGCATTTT
CDR3: CASSSPGPGGLQPQHF

J: TRBJ2-1
V: TRBV25-1
size: -
D: -
DNA: TGTGCCAGCAGTATCCTGACAGGTAATGAGCAGTTCTTC
CDR3: CASSILTGNEQFF

J: TRBJ2-3
V: TRBV5-4
size: -
D: TRBD2
DNA: TGTGCCAGCAGCTTCCTAATCGGGACTAGCGAAACAGATACGCAGTATTTT
CDR3: CASSFLIGTSETDTQYF

J: TRBJ2-2
V: TRBV5-1
size: -
D: TRBD1
DNA: TGCGCCAGCAGCCCTTACAGGGGTCTACCGGGGAACACCGGGGAGCTGTTTTTT
CDR3: CASSPYRGLPGNTGELFF

J: TRBJ2-7
V: TRBV27
size: -
D: -
DNA: TGTGCCAGCTCCTTACTGACCGGAGCGGCAGGCTCCTACGAGCAGTACTTC
CDR3: CASSLLTGAAGSYEQYF

J: TRBJ2-5
V: TRBV6-6
size: -
D: -
DNA: TGTGCCAGCAGTTTAGCAGGGGGGGAGGAGACCCAGTACTTC
CDR3: CASSLAGGEETQYF

J: TRBJ2-4
V: TRBV5-4
size: once
D: -
DNA: TGTGCCAGCAGCTTGGAAGGCAGGGGTTATGGCATTCAGTACTTC
CDR3: CASSLEGRGYGIQYF

J: TRBJ1-1
V: TRBV6-5
size: -
D: -
DNA: TGTGCCAGCAGTTACTCGACCGGCCACCAGGCTTTCTTT
CDR3: CASSYSTGHQAFF

J: TRBJ2-7
V: TRBV5-1
size: once
D: -
DNA: TGCGCCAGCAGCTTGGAAGGGCCGGGGGCGAAGGGCTACGAGCAGTACTTC
CDR3: CASSLEGPGAKGYEQYF

J: TRBJ1-2
V: TRBV28
size: -
D: -
DNA: TGTGCCAGCAGCCCTCCGGCACAGGGTAATGGCTACACCTTC
CDR3: CASSPPAQGNGYTF

J: TRBJ2-7
V: TRBV28
size: -
D: -
DNA: TGTGCCAGCAGTCCCCCCGGACTCGAGCAGTACTTC
CDR3: CASSPPGLEQYF

J: TRBJ2-2
V: TRBV2
size: -
D: -
DNA: TGTGCCAGCAGGGAGGCTCCCGGGGAGCTGTTTTTT
CDR3: CASREAPGELFF

J: TRBJ1-3
V: TRBV5-1
size: -
D: -
DNA: TGCGCCAGCAGTGAAGCTAGTTCTGGAAACACCATATATTTT
CDR3: CASSEASSGNTIYF

J: TRBJ2-5
V: TRBV29-1
size: -
D: TRBD2
DNA: TGCAGCGTTGTCGGCGGGAGTGGGGAGACCCAGTACTTC
CDR3: CSVVGGSGETQYF

J: TRBJ2-1
V: TRBV29-1
size: once
D: TRBD1
DNA: TGCAGCGAACAGACAGGGGGCTATGACAATGAGCAGTTCTTC
CDR3: CSEQTGGYDNEQFF

J: TRBJ2-1
V: TRBV28
size: -
D: -
DNA: TGTGCCAGCAGTTTAGGCTACAATGAGCAGTTCTTC
CDR3: CASSLGYNEQFF